This entry lists 24 T cell receptor beta chains sequenced from one sample in a study of blood T cell repertoires in COVID-19. Data came from immunoSEQ multiplex PCR; TCRdb stores just in-frame clones and leaves some out. The sample carries roughly 290,000 clones, around 81% recorded once. The sample was peripheral blood. Receptor source: a woman between 45 and 65 years old with active or convalescent COVID-19.

This chain uses TRBV21-1 with TRBJ2-7; TRBD2, the table's D call, was not compared with the DNA. TRBV21-1 is noted as a pseudogene. The CDR3 extends over 20 amino acids. CDR3 bases: TGTGCCAGCAGCTGCCGGTGGGGCTATGGGTTAGCGGGAGGGTCCTACGAGCAGTACTTC. It yields the protein CASSCRWGYGLAGGSYEQYF.

This clone was detected only once. The V gene is TRBV28, the J gene TRBJ2-7; 12 nucleotides match TRBD2. The CDR3 covers 15 residues. V dropped 2 bases and J dropped 3; count of bases not matched to a gene: 2. Germline loops: CDR1 MDHEN, CDR2 SYDVKM. The CDR3 here is CASSLRTSGIYEQYF. The CDR3 nucleotides are TGTGCCAGCAGTTTAAGGACTAGCGGGATCTACGAGCAGTACTTC.

This rearrangement joins TRBV18 to TRBJ2-4; a possible D gene is TRBD1 (6 bases). The V and J ends lost 2 bases and 0 bases respectively, with 20 bases between them. The V gene's germline CDR1 is KGHSH and CDR2 LQKENI. The CDR3 extends over 19 amino acids. The CDR3 sequence: CASSPFSSTDSLAKNIQYF. DNA of the CDR3: TGTGCCAGCTCACCATTTTCATCGACGGACAGCTTAGCCAAAAACATTCAGTACTTC.

The chain joins TRBV3-1 (or the pseudogene TRBV3-2) to TRBJ2-1; D is possibly TRBD2 (5 bases). V was trimmed by 1 base and J by 3 bases, leaving 7 bases between them. Looked up from germline, CDR1 is LGHDT and CDR2 is YNNKEL (reference sequence). CDR3 length: 14 residues. Here the CDR3 reads CASSQASSYNEQFF. CDR3 nucleotides: TGTGCCAGCAGCCAAGCTAGCAGCTACAATGAGCAGTTCTTC.

This sequence joins TRBV24-1 and TRBJ1-1; D not resolved. The germline CDR1 and CDR2 sequences are KGHDR and SFDVKD. Trimming took 1 base from V and 4 from J, leaving 6 bases between them. The CDR3 extends over 13 amino acids. The CDR3 region has the DNA TGTGCCACCAGTGATTTCCGGGGCACTGAAGCTTTCTTT. It yields the protein CATSDFRGTEAFF.

The gene calls are TRBV5-4 and TRBJ1-4; 7 bases agree with TRBD1. V shed 7 bases, J shed 8 bases, and the junction held 11 bases outside the gene matches. This CDR3 contains 14 residues. CDR1 is SGHNT and CDR2 is YYREEE in the germline V gene (reference sequence). CDR3: CASGRQGSREKLFF. CDR3 DNA: TGTGCCAGCGGAAGACAGGGCAGTAGGGAAAAACTGTTTTTT.

This sequence joins TRBV14 and TRBJ2-5, with TRBD2 matching over 7 bases. This CDR3 comprises 17 residues. The J segment lost 5 bases and the V segment lost 4 bases, leaving 16 bases of the junction unmatched. Germline values: CDR1 SGHDN, CDR2 FVKESK. CDR3: CASSPRTRGGSGETQYF. The CDR3 bases are TGTGCCAGCAGCCCCCGGACTAGGGGCGGATCGGGGGAGACCCAGTACTTC.

The chain couples TRBV5-4 to TRBJ2-1, with 15 bases matching TRBD2. There are 14 residues in the CDR3. The V gene end was trimmed by 10 bases and the J gene end by 9 bases; junction bases not matched to a gene: 8. Germline-derived CDR1 and CDR2 are SGHNT and YYREEE (reference sequence). As DNA, the CDR3 is TGTGCCGTCTTGCCGGGACTAGCGGGGGGTGAGCAGTTCTTC. Its protein product is CAVLPGLAGGEQFF.

J is TRBJ1-2 and V is TRBV2; the D is unclear. Germline V lookup: CDR1 SNHLY, CDR2 FYNNEI. The CDR3 has 14 amino acids. Trimming left V 3 bases short and J 0 bases short, with 8 bases between. The CDR3 sequence is CASSEYGPNYGYTF. CDR3 bases: TGTGCCAGCAGTGAGTATGGGCCTAACTATGGCTACACCTTC.

V usage is TRBV20-1 and J usage is TRBJ2-3, with D tentatively TRBD2 (6 bases). In germline, CDR1 is DFQATT, CDR2 SNEGSKA (reference sequence). V gave up 3 bases and J gave up 1 base, with 8 bases separating them. CDR3 size: 13 residues. CDR3 nucleotides: TGCAGTGCTAGTCAGCGGGGCACAGATACGCAGTATTTT. Translating it yields CSASQRGTDTQYF.

The chain couples TRBV7-9 to TRBJ2-7; 9 bases are a match to TRBD1. V was pared by 2 bases and J by 6 bases, with 8 bases of the junction left unmatched. CDR3 size: 15 residues. The germline V gene encodes CDR1 SEHNR and CDR2 FQNEAQ (reference sequence). The CDR3 spells CASSLTAGTGFEQYF. The CDR3 DNA is TGTGCCAGCAGCTTAACCGCCGGGACAGGGTTCGAGCAGTACTTC.

The sample holds a few counts of this clone. V is TRBV6-2 or TRBV6-3 and J is TRBJ2-3; TRBD2 aligns across 10 bases. The CDR3 runs to 14 residues. The junction had 2 bases not matched to a gene; V was cut back by 5 bases and J by 3 bases. CDR1 is MNHEY, CDR2 SVGEGT, per germline. In DNA, the CDR3 is TGTGCCAGCAGTCCGGGACTAGCGACAGATACGCAGTATTTT. Encoded protein: CASSPGLATDTQYF.

The chain has TRBV19 and TRBJ1-2; 9 bases fit TRBD1. The CDR3 sequence is 12 residues long. The trim removed 8 bases at V and 8 bases at J, leaving 6 bases unmatched. CDR1 and CDR2 from the germline V gene are LNHDA and SQIVND (reference sequence). The CDR3 coding sequence is TGTGCCAGTTCTCGACAGGGGGACGGCTACACCTTC. Its translation: CASSRQGDGYTF.

In the case of this clone: A junction end diverges from the germline sequence, so it may reflect a read error. DNA of the CDR3: TGTGCCAGCAGCCAATGGTGGAGTAGAGATACGCAGTGTTTT. It specifies CASSQWWSRDTQCF. J is TRBJ2-3 and V is TRBV3-1 (or the pseudogene TRBV3-2); D remains ambiguous. This CDR3 region has 14 residues. From germline, CDR1 is LGHDT and CDR2 YNNKEL (reference sequence).

The rearrangement uses TRBV5-5 and TRBJ1-2; D not certain. The CDR3 runs to 15 residues. V dropped 0 bases and J dropped 2 bases, with 11 bases sitting between them. Germline V gene data show CDR1 as SGHKS and CDR2 as YYEKEE (reference sequence). CDR3 in amino acids: CASSLEVRQNYGYTF. The CDR3 bases are TGTGCCAGCAGCTTGGAGGTGCGACAAAACTATGGCTACACCTTC.

The chain combines TRBV6-6 with TRBJ1-1; 7 positions agree with TRBD1. The CDR3 runs to 13 residues. The germline V gene has CDR1 MNHNY and CDR2 SVGAGI (reference sequence). J lost 1 base, V lost 5 bases, and 1 base had no gene match. The CDR3 loop is CASSGDRNTEAFF. CDR3 nucleotides: TGTGCCAGCAGTGGGGACAGGAACACTGAAGCTTTCTTT.

The chain recombines TRBV28 with TRBJ2-7; TRBD2 agrees at 7 bases. Germline values: CDR1 MDHEN, CDR2 SYDVKM. The ends lost 4 bases at V and 0 bases at J; junction bases unmatched: 9. CDR3 size: 16 residues. This CDR3 reads CASSSPRRGSSYEQYF. Written as DNA, the CDR3 is TGTGCCAGCAGTTCCCCGAGGCGCGGGAGCTCCTACGAGCAGTACTTC. Looking up the rest from reference TRBV28 and TRBJ2-7 gives the full variable domain: DVKVTQSSRYLVKRTGEKVFLECVQDMDHENMFWYRQDPGLGLRLIYFSYDVKMKEKGDIPEGYSVSREKKERFSLILESASTNQTSMYLCASSSPRRGSSYEQYFGPGTRLTVT.

The genes are TRBV4-2 and TRBJ1-2; 8 bases align to TRBD1. The length of the CDR3 is 15 residues. V gave up 0 bases and J gave up 6 bases; unmatched junction bases: 6. Germline assignment: CDR1 LGHNA and CDR2 YNFKEQ. The DNA for the CDR3 is TGTGCCAGCAGCCAAGATCTGGACAGGGAGCATGGCTACACCTTC. Translation gives CASSQDLDREHGYTF.

The chain uses TRBV30 and TRBJ2-1, with 15 bases lining up with TRBD2. V lost 0 bases, J lost 9 bases, and 6 bases stayed unmatched. CDR3 length: 16 amino acids. CDR1 and CDR2 from the germline V gene are GTSNPN and SVGIG (reference sequence). The CDR3 loop is CAWSVWTSGGGGEQFF. CDR3 DNA: TGTGCCTGGAGTGTTTGGACTAGCGGGGGGGGAGGTGAGCAGTTCTTC.

The genes are TRBV2 and TRBJ2-4; TRBD1 aligns across 7 bases. This CDR3 is built from 13 residues. Germline values: CDR1 SNHLY, CDR2 FYNNEI. The ends lost 6 bases at V and 6 bases at J; junction bases unmatched: 5. This CDR3 reads CASRDRTGNIQYF. The CDR3 DNA is TGTGCCAGCAGGGACAGGACGGGAAACATTCAGTACTTC.

Details on this clone: Other DNA sequences in the same sample also yield this CDR3. The genes are TRBV28 and TRBJ1-2; no clear D. V was trimmed by 8 bases and J by 8 bases, leaving 9 bases between them. Germline V CDR1 and CDR2: MDHEN, SYDVKM. The length of the CDR3 is 10 residues. The CDR3 protein is CASSSQGYTF. The CDR3 DNA reads as TGTGCCAGCTCCTCGCAGGGCTACACCTTC.

The J gene is TRBJ2-7, the V gene TRBV10-3, with D perhaps matching TRBD2 (8 bases). The V gene's germline CDR1 is ENHRY and CDR2 SYGVKD. Between the trimmed V and J ends, which lost 0 bases and 7 bases, there was a span of 16 bases. The CDR3 consists of 15 residues. CDR3 region: CAISESRLATGEQYF. The CDR3 coding sequence is TGTGCCATCAGTGAGTCGAGACTAGCGACAGGGGAGCAGTACTTC.

The chain employs TRBV7-8 and TRBJ1-6; 12 bases are a match to TRBD1. The CDR3 consists of 18 residues. Looked up from germline, CDR1 is SGHVS and CDR2 is FQNEAQ. The V gene end was trimmed by 3 bases and the J gene end by 6 bases; junction bases not matched to a gene: 9. The CDR3 here is CASSLRPGQGARNSPLHF. As DNA, the CDR3 is TGTGCCAGCAGCTTGCGACCGGGACAGGGGGCTCGTAATTCACCCCTCCACTTT.

The rearrangement uses TRBV20-1 and TRBJ2-1; D is unresolved. Trimming took off 3 bases at V and 1 base at J, with 7 bases between the two ends. Germline V gene data show CDR1 as DFQATT and CDR2 as SNEGSKA (reference sequence). The CDR3 runs 13 residues. The CDR3 here is CSASLVSYNEQFF. CDR3 bases: TGCAGTGCTAGTTTAGTGTCCTACAATGAGCAGTTCTTC.